A single sample is the source of the 19 T cell receptor beta chains below, sequenced in a study of OX40 agonist ivuxolimab in advanced cancers. Profiling relied on immunoSEQ multiplex PCR, and the TCRdb table lists in-frame clones only, not all of them. The sample lists tens of thousands of clones, under 90% occurring once. Sequences were derived from CD4+ or CD8+ T cells sorted from blood, sampled in a trial of the OX40 agonist ivuxolimab. Every receptor here comes from an adult with an advanced solid tumor such as melanoma, head and neck, liver or kidney cancer.

This clone was found once. The chain has TRBV2 and TRBJ2-2; D is tentatively TRBD1 or TRBD2 (5 bases each). Germline assignment: CDR1 SNHLY and CDR2 FYNNEI. The CDR3 sequence is 22 residues long. Trimming stripped 4 bases from V and 1 base from J, with 31 bases between. CDR3 nucleotide sequence: TGTGCCAGCAGTGGGGTCGGGGCTTCTAGGACTGGCACGCCGGAGAACACCGGGGAGCTGTTTTTT. Its translation: CASSGVGASRTGTPENTGELFF.

This chain uses TRBV7-9 with TRBJ1-1, with D hard to call. The length of the CDR3 is 11 residues. V lost 2 bases to trimming and J lost 6 bases, with 4 bases between them. Germline assignment: CDR1 SEHNR and CDR2 FQNEAQ (reference sequence). CDR3 residues: CASSLNPEAFF. The CDR3 region has the DNA TGTGCCAGCAGCTTAAATCCTGAAGCTTTCTTT.

This chain connects TRBV19 to TRBJ2-1; 7 nucleotides align to TRBD2. Trimming at V came to 1 base and at J to 4 bases, leaving 4 bases not matched to a gene. The CDR3 totals 15 residues. The germline V gene encodes CDR1 LNHDA and CDR2 SQIVND (reference sequence). In DNA, the CDR3 is TGTGCCAGTAGTATAGTCCAGCGGGGATACAATGAGCAGTTCTTC. Protein: CASSIVQRGYNEQFF.

This clone appeared a single time. A much larger clonotype is one base distant, so this may be a read error. The same CDR3 also results from other DNA sequences found in this sample. The chain carries TRBV19 and TRBJ2-7; a possible D gene is TRBD2 (5 bases). Germline-derived CDR1 and CDR2 are LNHDA and SQIVND (reference sequence). Trimming took off 5 bases at V and 2 bases at J, with 10 bases between the two ends. The CDR3 covers 13 residues. CDR3 coding DNA: TGTGCCAGTAGTTCTGACGGGGCCTACGAGCAGTACTTC. Translated, it gives CASSSDGAYEQYF. Using reference TRBV19 and TRBJ2-7 for the parts outside the CDR3, the full variable domain is DGGITQSPKYLFRKEGQNVTLSCEQNLNHDAMYWYRQDPGQGLRLIYYSQIVNDFQKGDIAEGYSVSREKKESFPLTVTSAQKNPTAFYLCASSSDGAYEQYFGPGTRLTVT.

The chain carries TRBV4-1 and TRBJ2-1; 7 nucleotides match TRBD2. Germline V gene data show CDR1 as MGHRA and CDR2 as YSYEKL. V dropped 1 base and J dropped 8; count of bases not matched to a gene: 5. CDR3 size: 14 residues. The CDR3 DNA reads as TGCGCCAGCAGCCAAGTGGGGACTATAGATGAGCAGTTCTTC. The encoded protein is CASSQVGTIDEQFF.

The V gene is TRBV7-9, the J gene TRBJ2-1; TRBD2 is a possible D gene (7 bases). This CDR3 region has 17 residues. The germline gives CDR1 SEHNR, CDR2 FQNEAQ (reference sequence). Deletions cut 0 bases from V and 5 bases from J, with 17 bases between. Written as DNA, the CDR3 is TGTGCCAGCAGCTTAGCGCGGGGGACACCCAGCCACAATGAGCAGTTCTTC. This gives the protein CASSLARGTPSHNEQFF.

The gene calls are TRBV28 and TRBJ1-5, with TRBD1 matching over 7 bases. The CDR3 is 16 residues long. V shed 4 bases and J 3 bases; nucleotides not matched to a gene: 9. Germline V gene sequence: CDR1 MDHEN, CDR2 SYDVKM. For the CDR3, the DNA is TGTGCCAGCAGTTCGAGGACAGGATTGAACAATCAGCCCCAGCATTTT. It specifies CASSSRTGLNNQPQHF.

The V call is TRBV27, the J call TRBJ2-7; D gene ambiguous. Germline CDR1 is MNHEY and CDR2 is SMNVEV (reference sequence). V was cut by 7 bases and J by 2 bases, with 15 bases left in between. The CDR3 contains 14 residues. CDR3 sequence (DNA): TGTGCCAGCAAGGAAGTAGCAGCAGCCTACGAGCAGTACTTC. This gives the protein CASKEVAAAYEQYF.

The V call is TRBV4-1, the J call TRBJ1-1; D is uncertain. V gave up 0 bases and J gave up 4 bases, with 6 bases separating them. Germline V lookup: CDR1 MGHRA, CDR2 YSYEKL. The CDR3 runs 13 residues. CDR3 region: CASSQEAATEAFF. The CDR3 DNA follows: TGCGCCAGCAGCCAAGAGGCAGCCACTGAAGCTTTCTTT.

This clone was seen a handful of times. J is TRBJ1-5 and V is TRBV5-5, with D unresolved. V gave up 3 bases and J gave up 9 bases, with 16 bases separating them. From germline, CDR1 is SGHKS and CDR2 YYEKEE (reference sequence). The CDR3 has 14 amino acids. CDR3 in amino acids: CASSSTDLRGPQHF. The CDR3 nucleotides read TGTGCCAGCAGCTCGACGGACCTGAGAGGGCCCCAGCATTTT.

The chain uses TRBV9 and TRBJ2-4; TRBD1 matches at 10 bases. This CDR3 comprises 16 residues. Germline V CDR1 and CDR2: SGDLS, YYNGEE. V gave up 4 bases and J gave up 0 bases; unmatched junction bases: 4. The CDR3 region has the DNA TGTGCCAGCAGCCCCGGACAGGGGGGAGCCAAAAACATTCAGTACTTC. It yields the protein CASSPGQGGAKNIQYF.

The chain employs TRBV9 and TRBJ2-5; 10 positions agree with TRBD2. Matching the DNA end better, TRBJ2-7 makes the J call doubtful. The CDR3 covers 16 residues. Germline V gives CDR1 SGDLS, CDR2 YYNGEE. The CDR3 sequence: CASSVTSGTSAYEQYF. In nucleotides, the CDR3 is TGTGCCAGCAGCGTAACTTCCGGGACTAGCGCCTACGAGCAGTACTTC.

The J gene is TRBJ2-1, the V gene TRBV30; D is uncertain. Germline loops: CDR1 GTSNPN, CDR2 SVGIG (reference sequence). This CDR3 comprises 13 residues. V was cut by 8 bases and J by 0 bases, with 11 bases left in between. The CDR3 DNA reads TGTGCCGCTACGGAGACCTCCTACAATGAGCAGTTCTTC. This codes for CAATETSYNEQFF.

This clone appeared a few times. J is TRBJ1-1 and V is TRBV15; 9 nucleotides match TRBD1. This CDR3 contains 14 residues. V was pared by 6 bases and J by 5 bases, with 7 bases of the junction left unmatched. Germline V lookup: CDR1 LNHNV, CDR2 YYDKDF (reference sequence). DNA for the CDR3: TGTGCCACCAGTGGGGACAGGGAGGTAACTGAAGCTTTCTTT. Amino acid sequence: CATSGDREVTEAFF.

This clone was observed once. The chain couples TRBV6-5 to TRBJ1-3; D is unclear. Germline V gene lookup returns CDR1 MNHEY and CDR2 SVGAGI. The CDR3 runs 13 residues. With 4 bases removed from V and 2 bases from J, the gap between germline ends came to 6 bases. The CDR3 reads CASSSDAGNTIYF. CDR3 nucleotides: TGTGCCAGCAGTTCGGACGCTGGAAACACCATATATTTT.

The chain couples TRBV4-2 to TRBJ2-5; perhaps TRBD1 as D (5 bases). The germline V gene encodes CDR1 LGHNA and CDR2 YNFKEQ. The CDR3 length is 13 residues. V lost 1 base, J lost 4 bases, and 7 bases lay in between. CDR3 region: CASSQAGRETQYF. The DNA of the CDR3 is TGTGCCAGCAGCCAAGCAGGGCGAGAGACCCAGTACTTC.

The chain couples TRBV6-5 to TRBJ2-2; TRBD2 is a possible D gene (6 bases). The germline V gene encodes CDR1 MNHEY and CDR2 SVGAGI. With 0 bases removed from V and 2 bases from J, the gap between germline ends came to 7 bases. The length of the CDR3 is 15 residues. For the CDR3, the DNA is TGTGCCAGCAGTTACTCGGGAGGTAACACCGGGGAGCTGTTTTTT. This encodes CASSYSGGNTGELFF.

The rearrangement uses TRBV9 and TRBJ2-7; 8 bases match TRBD2. J gave up 7 bases and V 7 bases, and 7 bases lay outside the gene matches. This CDR3 has 12 residues. Germline V gives CDR1 SGDLS, CDR2 YYNGEE. The DNA of the CDR3 is TGTGCCAGCTCAGCGGGAGCTGGGGAGCAGTACTTC. This sequence encodes CASSAGAGEQYF. The full variable domain, with the rest looked up from reference TRBV9 and TRBJ2-7, is DSGVTQTPKHLITATGQRVTLRCSPRSGDLSVYWYQQSLDQGLQFLIQYYNGEERAKGNILERFSAQQFPDLHSELNLSSLELGDSALYFCASSAGAGEQYFGPGTRLTVT.

This chain joins TRBV6-5 and TRBJ1-4; D remains ambiguous. Germline CDR1 reads MNHEY; CDR2 reads SVGAGI. CDR3 length: 14 residues. Trimming shortened V by 5 bases and J by 8 bases, and 15 bases separated the two germline ends. The CDR3 reads CASSPEARWEKLFF. CDR3 coding DNA: TGTGCCAGCAGTCCCGAGGCCAGATGGGAAAAACTGTTTTTT.